This T cell receptor (beta chain) is drawn from a study of CD8 T cells in Susac syndrome. Study-level points and caveats: The relatively small number of individuals in the TCR sequencing and HLA analysis was acknowledged by the study.

From blood CD8+ and CD4+ T cells, the TCR beta chain was sequenced. TEMRA cells were FACS-enriched, while CD8+ and CD4+ T cells were negatively isolated. In germline, CDR1 is SEHNR, CDR2 FQNEAQ (reference sequence). The CDR3 covers 15 residues. The V and J ends lost 5 bases and 3 bases respectively, with 17 bases between them. After extraction with the RNeasy kit, 0.5 to 1 ug of the RNA was reverse transcribed using random hexamers. TCRdb re-called the immunoSEQ multiplex PCR reads through MiXCR, storing one row per CDR3 protein. Of 150,000 to 200,000 distinct CDR3 sequences in the sample, 93% were seen once. To note about this clonotype: The target antigen is unknown.

Sequenced material: CD4+ T cells from PBMCs. The V and J genes are TRBV7-9 and TRBJ2-7; tentatively, D is TRBD1 (5 bases). The source is a human donor with multiple sclerosis. CDR3 sequence (DNA): TGTGCCAGCAGCCTAAGAGCTACAGGCGACTACGAGCAGTACTTC. Encoded protein: CASSLRATGDYEQYF.